This paragraph reports one T cell receptor beta chain. Its binding antigen is unknown. Base qualities were left out, and no much larger clone turns up one base away. These data belong to a study of T cell responses to AZD1222 COVID-19 vaccine (dated by TCRdb to 2020 to 2023). Study-level background: AZD1222 recipients given second doses at about 4 weeks or at about 12 weeks were pooled, since spike-specific TCR depth and breadth were not found to differ between the two schedules. A total of 233 trial participants underwent TCR sequencing, of whom 207 had received two doses of AZD1222 and some 25 had received two doses of the MenACWY control vaccine. Trial participants were enrolled by age into subgroups of 18-55, 56-69 and 70-plus years, and around 150, 29 and 61 TCR-sequenced participants, respectively, were included in these subgroups. Broader findings and caveats from the paper: Participants were mostly white British and included more females than males, and it was suggested by the authors that clonal diversity may have been underestimated. The vaccine-associated CD4 TCRs covered the entire spike protein, and the dominant responses fell in regions 160-218 and 743-854. Nearly half of unique spike-specific TCRs reportedly recognized epitopes outside regions mutated in the B.1.351 and B.1.1.7 variants. After two AZD1222 doses, spike-specific TCR breadth and depth were significantly higher than at day 0 and than in MenACWY recipients. No day 14 peak-response samples were available, so repertoires were characterized only after the peak T cell response. Conclusions about previously exposed vaccinees are limited, since just five or six AZD1222 recipients were seropositive for SARS-CoV-2 at baseline. The 56-69-year group was small, and its depth increase did not reach significance, likely because of low power.

The CDR3 regions of human TCRbeta chains were analyzed by immunosequencing. The original pipeline was this. TCRs in the repertoires were matched against a reference library of SARS-CoV-2-specific TCRs that had been generated with the MIRA antigen-specificity platform. Breadth was defined as the fraction of unique TCRs that were SARS-CoV-2-associated. Depth was defined as the fraction of total T cells that were SARS-CoV-2-associated. Using the MIRA data, every spike-specific TCR was mapped to the spike region that the TCR reacted to and assigned to either a CD4 or a CD8 class. Log10-transformed breadth and depth values were compared by one-way ANOVA with Sidak's multiple comparisons tests. This immuneACCESS table, as held by TCRdb, lists in-frame sequences with V and J called but not all clones. Of the missing ones, under half trace to an unresolved V gene in checked studies; the others have no known cause. V and J calls and clone size follow that table, whereas D and trimming were derived from the DNA. The sample data list about 170,000 clones, and approximately 90% of these were observed just once. The ten largest clones capture approximately 1.5% of the sample.

From cysteine to phenylalanine, the CDR3 is 13 amino acids long. Left in the record is the CDR3 DNA by itself, 39 bases read in frame from the first base. The germline V gene (reference sequence) provides CDR1 MNHEY and CDR2 SMNVEV. At the junction V is shortened by 7 bases and J by 3 bases, with 13 bases in between. Read against the paper, the sample's time point label means: baseline before first vaccination. Vaccinee samples came from UK trials COV001 and COV002, including a single-blind randomized controlled phase 2/3 trial of AZD1222 (ChAdOx1 nCoV-19) in healthy adults. For TCRbeta chain sequencing, PBMC samples were collected from trial participants at day 0 and at day 28 after the second dose.

Recombination linked TRBV27 to TRBJ2-7, and possibly TRBD1, on 6 matching bases. The sequences come from peripheral blood, collected on day 0 of AZD1222 vaccination. The receptor comes from an adult in good health. The sequenced DNA: TGTGCCAGCACCCGAACGGACAGCTACGAGCAGTACTTC. It translates to CASTRTDSYEQYF.